This T cell receptor beta chain was recorded in a study of T cells in localized non-small cell lung cancer. Germline-derived CDR1 and CDR2 are SNHLY and FYNNEI. The V end was cut by 2 bases, the J end by 3 bases, with 2 bases between. The CDR3 length is 11 residues. TCRdb's copy holds only in-frame clones and misses some; the assay was immunoSEQ multiplex PCR. Of 60,000 or so clones in the sample, roughly 80% are singletons; the top ten hold approximately 4.7%. The sequences come from PBMCs, collected before any cancer treatment. The receptor was derived from a man between 40 and 70 years old with stage II lung adenocarcinoma. The genes are TRBV2 and TRBJ2-7; D gene unclear. For the CDR3, the DNA is TGTGCCAGCAGTGAAAACTACGAGCAGTACTTC. Encoded protein: CASSENYEQYF.